This T cell receptor (beta chain) came from a study of blood T cell repertoires in COVID-19. As processed by the authors: How many nucleated cells were present was estimated from reference gene primer amplification. The table came from immunoSEQ multiplex PCR; TCRdb's copy has only in-frame clones and leaves some out. V and J calls and clone size follow that table, whereas D and trimming were derived from the DNA. Among 50,000 to 65,000 clones listed, approximately 84% were seen once. The V and J ends lost 8 bases and 2 bases respectively, with 16 bases between them. In germline, CDR1 is MNHEY, CDR2 SVGAGI. The CDR3 has 15 amino acids.

This receptor was identified in a man in his fifties or sixties with active COVID-19. Material for sequencing was peripheral blood. The chain couples TRBV6-5 to TRBJ1-5; a weak D match, TRBD1 (5 bases). CDR3 bases: TGTGCCAGCCAAGCAGGGCCCCGGGGCAATCAGCCCCAGCATTTT. This sequence encodes CASQAGPRGNQPQHF.